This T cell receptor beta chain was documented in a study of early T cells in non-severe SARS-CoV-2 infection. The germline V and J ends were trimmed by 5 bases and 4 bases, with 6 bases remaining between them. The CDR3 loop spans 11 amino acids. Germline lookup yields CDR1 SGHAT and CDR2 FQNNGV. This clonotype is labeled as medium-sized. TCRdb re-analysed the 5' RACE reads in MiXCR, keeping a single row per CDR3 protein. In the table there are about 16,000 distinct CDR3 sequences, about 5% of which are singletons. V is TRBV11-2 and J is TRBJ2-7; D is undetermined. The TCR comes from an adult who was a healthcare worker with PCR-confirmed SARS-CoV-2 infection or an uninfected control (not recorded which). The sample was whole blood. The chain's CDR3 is CASSLRYEQYF. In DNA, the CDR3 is TGTGCCAGCAGCCTCAGGTACGAGCAGTACTTC.